Listed below are T cell receptor beta chains from one sample, sequenced in a study of regulatory T cells. Using immunoSEQ multiplex PCR, the repertoire was profiled, and TCRdb retains in-frame clones only, with some absent. The sample holds 30,000 to 40,000 clones, over 75% seen once. Input material: conventional CD4+ T cells sorted from blood. These TCRs come from a person in their late teens or twenties with CD3G deficiency. Both conserved end residues are part of each CDR3. A D gene is named only where the DNA matches it firmly. Where a row states a size, it is once, few, many or the class of an expanded clone; other rows omit it.

CDR3 DNA: TGCAGCGTCGCTATTCCCGGGACGCGGGGCCGTGGCTACACCTTC
CDR3 protein: CSVAIPGTRGRGYTF
clone size: NA
J gene: TRBJ1-2
D gene: NA
V gene: TRBV29-1

CDR3 DNA: TGTGCCATCGGTGAGAGACCCTACGAGCAGTACTTC
CDR3 protein: CAIGERPYEQYF
clone size: NA
J gene: TRBJ2-7
D gene: NA
V gene: TRBV10-3

CDR3 DNA: TGTGCCAGCGGACGTCATACGCAGTATTTT
CDR3 protein: CASGRHTQYF
clone size: few
J gene: TRBJ2-3
D gene: NA
V gene: TRBV27

CDR3 DNA: TGTGCCAGCAGCCGAGTTAGCACAGATACGCAGTATTTT
CDR3 protein: CASSRVSTDTQYF
clone size: NA
J gene: TRBJ2-3
D gene: NA
V gene: TRBV7-9

CDR3 DNA: TGTGCCAGTAGCGCCTCGGGACACAATCAGCCCCAGCATTTT
CDR3 protein: CASSASGHNQPQHF
clone size: NA
J gene: TRBJ1-5
D gene: NA
V gene: TRBV19

CDR3 DNA: TGTGCCAGCAGTGCTCTACGCAGGGGGGGCCAGCCCCAGCATTTT
CDR3 protein: CASSALRRGGQPQHF
clone size: once
J gene: TRBJ1-5
D gene: TRBD1
V gene: TRBV6-1

CDR3 DNA: TGTGCCAGCTGTTCAGGGGGGAACTACAATGAGCAGTTCTTC
CDR3 protein: CASCSGGNYNEQFF
clone size: NA
J gene: TRBJ2-1
D gene: NA
V gene: TRBV28

CDR3 DNA: TGTGCCAGCAGAGTTGACAGGGAGGGCACTGAAGCTTTCTTT
CDR3 protein: CASRVDREGTEAFF
clone size: NA
J gene: TRBJ1-1
D gene: TRBD1
V gene: TRBV28

CDR3 DNA: TGTGCCAGCAGCCCCTCTAGCACAGATACGCAGTATTTT
CDR3 protein: CASSPSSTDTQYF
clone size: NA
J gene: TRBJ2-3
D gene: NA
V gene: TRBV7-9

CDR3 DNA: TGTGCCAGCAGTGAGTATTCTGGGACAGGGGTCACTGAAGCTTTCTTT
CDR3 protein: CASSEYSGTGVTEAFF
clone size: once
J gene: TRBJ1-1
D gene: TRBD1
V gene: TRBV6-1

CDR3 DNA: TGTGCCAGCGGCAGGGGGCTTAATTCACCCCTCCACTTT
CDR3 protein: CASGRGLNSPLHF
clone size: NA
J gene: TRBJ1-6
D gene: TRBD1
V gene: TRBV28

CDR3 DNA: TGCGCCAGCAGCTCCCGACAGGGTGAAGTGGCTTTCTTT
CDR3 protein: CASSSRQGEVAFF
clone size: NA
J gene: TRBJ1-1
D gene: TRBD1
V gene: TRBV5-1

CDR3 DNA: TGTGCCAGCAGCTCCCGGCTAGGGAGGAATGAGCAGTTCTTC
CDR3 protein: CASSSRLGRNEQFF
clone size: NA
J gene: TRBJ2-1
D gene: NA
V gene: TRBV11-3

CDR3 DNA: TGTGCCAGCAGTGAAACGGGGCGGGGGCCCTACAATGAGCAGTTCTTC
CDR3 protein: CASSETGRGPYNEQFF
clone size: once
J gene: TRBJ2-1
D gene: NA
V gene: TRBV6-1

CDR3 DNA: TGTGCCAGCAGCTTCCGGGACGGCCCTAGGGAGCAGTACTTC
CDR3 protein: CASSFRDGPREQYF
clone size: NA
J gene: TRBJ2-7
D gene: NA
V gene: TRBV5-6

CDR3 DNA: TGTGCCAGCAGTTCCCCCGGGGTGGGGGGGAACGAGCAGTACTTC
CDR3 protein: CASSSPGVGGNEQYF
clone size: NA
J gene: TRBJ2-7
D gene: TRBD2
V gene: TRBV28

CDR3 DNA: TGTGCCAGTACAGGACAGGGGATCACTGAAGCTTTCTTT
CDR3 protein: CASTGQGITEAFF
clone size: NA
J gene: TRBJ1-1
D gene: TRBD1
V gene: TRBV19

CDR3 DNA: TGCGCCAGCAGCCCTGGGTCAGGCGCCTACCAGAACACTGAAGCTTTCTTT
CDR3 protein: CASSPGSGAYQNTEAFF
clone size: once
J gene: TRBJ1-1
D gene: NA
V gene: TRBV5-1

CDR3 DNA: TGTGCCATCGCGGGGGACACAGATACGCAGTATTTT
CDR3 protein: CAIAGDTDTQYF
clone size: NA
J gene: TRBJ2-3
D gene: TRBD2
V gene: TRBV10-3

CDR3 DNA: TGTGCCAGCAGTGACCCAGGCAGCTACGAGCAGTACTTC
CDR3 protein: CASSDPGSYEQYF
clone size: NA
J gene: TRBJ2-7
D gene: NA
V gene: TRBV6-1

CDR3 DNA: TGTGCCAGCAGCACCAGCGGTACAGAGACCCAGTACTTC
CDR3 protein: CASSTSGTETQYF
clone size: NA
J gene: TRBJ2-5
D gene: NA
V gene: TRBV7-2

CDR3 DNA: TGTGCCAGCAGTTCTTTCGAGCGGGGGGGCACAGATACGCAGTATTTT
CDR3 protein: CASSSFERGGTDTQYF
clone size: once
J gene: TRBJ2-3
D gene: TRBD2
V gene: TRBV28

CDR3 DNA: TGTGCCAGCTCATCCGGGACAGACGGAGCCGAGCAGTACTTC
CDR3 protein: CASSSGTDGAEQYF
clone size: NA
J gene: TRBJ2-7
D gene: TRBD1
V gene: TRBV18

CDR3 DNA: TGTGCCAGCAGCTCCCAAAGATTCGAGCAGTACTTC
CDR3 protein: CASSSQRFEQYF
clone size: few
J gene: TRBJ2-7
D gene: NA
V gene: TRBV11-3

CDR3 DNA: TGTGCCAGCAGTCACAGGGGTGAGGGTAGGGGTAAAGCTTTCTTT
CDR3 protein: CASSHRGEGRGKAFF
clone size: NA
J gene: TRBJ1-1
D gene: TRBD1
V gene: TRBV6-7

CDR3 DNA: TGTGCCAGCATGGGGGGACTAGTCGCCCCATATGAGCAGTTCTTC
CDR3 protein: CASMGGLVAPYEQFF
clone size: NA
J gene: TRBJ2-1
D gene: TRBD2
V gene: TRBV6-1

CDR3 DNA: TGCGCCAGCAGCTCCATTGGGCTAGCGGGAGGAGAGACCCAGTACTTC
CDR3 protein: CASSSIGLAGGETQYF
clone size: NA
J gene: TRBJ2-5
D gene: TRBD2
V gene: TRBV5-1

CDR3 DNA: TGTGCCAGCAGTTTACTTAAACTTGTGGGAGGGATCCCTGAAGCTTTCTTT
CDR3 protein: CASSLLKLVGGIPEAFF
clone size: once
J gene: TRBJ1-1
D gene: NA
V gene: TRBV27

CDR3 DNA: TGTGCCAGCAGCTTAGGGCAAGGGTACAATGAGCAGTTCTTC
CDR3 protein: CASSLGQGYNEQFF
clone size: NA
J gene: TRBJ2-1
D gene: NA
V gene: TRBV7-8

CDR3 DNA: TGTGCCAGCAGCTTAGGGGCCTCCAGACCCTCTGGGGCCAACGTCCTGACTTTC
CDR3 protein: CASSLGASRPSGANVLTF
clone size: NA
J gene: TRBJ2-6
D gene: NA
V gene: TRBV7-9

CDR3 DNA: TGCGCCAGCAGCTTGGGATACGGGGGCGATACGCAGTATTTT
CDR3 protein: CASSLGYGGDTQYF
clone size: NA
J gene: TRBJ2-3
D gene: NA
V gene: TRBV5-1

CDR3 DNA: TGTGCCAGCAATAGCGTGAAGAAGACCCAGTACTTC
CDR3 protein: CASNSVKKTQYF
clone size: NA
J gene: TRBJ2-5
D gene: NA
V gene: TRBV19

CDR3 DNA: TGTGCCAGCAGTTACCAATTTTACAATGAGCAGTTCTTC
CDR3 protein: CASSYQFYNEQFF
clone size: NA
J gene: TRBJ2-1
D gene: NA
V gene: TRBV6-6

CDR3 DNA: TGCAGTGCTAGAGTGGCGGATACGCAGTATTTT
CDR3 protein: CSARVADTQYF
clone size: NA
J gene: TRBJ2-3
D gene: NA
V gene: TRBV20-1

CDR3 DNA: TGTGCCAGCAGTTCCTTAGGGGAGGGCCGTCGAGAGCAGTACTTC
CDR3 protein: CASSSLGEGRREQYF
clone size: NA
J gene: TRBJ2-7
D gene: TRBD2
V gene: TRBV28

CDR3 DNA: TGCGCCAGCAGCTTGGACGGGCAGGGGGCGGAGGCTTTCTTT
CDR3 protein: CASSLDGQGAEAFF
clone size: NA
J gene: TRBJ1-1
D gene: TRBD1
V gene: TRBV5-1

CDR3 DNA: TGTGCCAGCAGTTTCTGGTCCGGCACTGAAGCTTTCTTT
CDR3 protein: CASSFWSGTEAFF
clone size: NA
J gene: TRBJ1-1
D gene: NA
V gene: TRBV6-1

CDR3 DNA: TGTGCCAGCAGTTCGCTTGACGGCCTTACGAACACTGAAGCTTTCTTT
CDR3 protein: CASSSLDGLTNTEAFF
clone size: NA
J gene: TRBJ1-1
D gene: NA
V gene: TRBV28

CDR3 DNA: TGTGCCACCGGGAAGACTAGCGGGAGAAATCACGAGCAGTACTTC
CDR3 protein: CATGKTSGRNHEQYF
clone size: NA
J gene: TRBJ2-7
D gene: TRBD2
V gene: TRBV10-3

CDR3 DNA: TGTGCCAGCTCACCTAGTCTGACGAAAGTGGGCGAGCAGTACTTC
CDR3 protein: CASSPSLTKVGEQYF
clone size: NA
J gene: TRBJ2-7
D gene: NA
V gene: TRBV18

CDR3 DNA: TGTGCCAGCAGTGAAGTTAGGGCCTCAATCAATCAGCCCCAGCATTTT
CDR3 protein: CASSEVRASINQPQHF
clone size: NA
J gene: TRBJ1-5
D gene: NA
V gene: TRBV6-1